The T cell receptor (beta chain) under discussion was sequenced for a study of blood T cell repertoires in COVID-19. Whole-study context: From T cells, B-cell-depleted T cells, or PBMCs came the material, which was cDNA or gDNA.

The germline V gene encodes CDR1 MGHRA and CDR2 YSYEKL. J was trimmed by 0 bases and V by 0 bases; bases with no gene match: 10. CDR3 length: 18 residues. Source study methods: Estimation of nucleated cell counts relied on the amplification of reference gene primers. TCRdb's copy holds only in-frame clones and misses some; the assay was immunoSEQ multiplex PCR. V and J calls and clone size are as listed in that table; D and trimming were resolved from the DNA. Here the sample spans about 74,000 clones, about 90% being singletons. Input material: peripheral blood. V and J are TRBV4-1 and TRBJ2-5; 7 bases align to TRBD1. The TCR sequence derives from an elderly woman with active or convalescent COVID-19. Written as DNA, the CDR3 is TGCGCCAGCAGCCAAGAAGGTTCCGGGGACAGAGACCAAGAGACCCAGTACTTC. It encodes CASSQEGSGDRDQETQYF.